This entry is about one T cell receptor beta chain. Antigen unknown. The junction departs from the called germline gene at one end, perhaps through a read error. The CDR3 is made up of 14 amino acids. The V gene's germline CDR1 is SEHNR and CDR2 FQNEAQ (reference sequence). The data belong to a study of T cell repertoires in cytomegalovirus infection. Points from the study as a whole: Predominance within the ex vivo response was attributable to HLA-C-restricted CMV-specific TCR beta clonotypes.

TCRdb re-called the reads with MiXCR, one entry per CDR3 protein. The repertoire holds 80,000 to 90,000 distinct CDR3 sequences, with more than 40% as singletons. The sample in question was CD8+ T cells from cultured PBMCs, obtained from culture after CMV antigen stimulation. The TCR originated in a human donor in good health (CMV status not recorded). Some clones in this sample may be carry-over from other donors' samples. J is TRBJ2-7 and V is TRBV7-9; 9 bases line up with TRBD1. The CDR3 protein is CASSGQGLDYKQYF. CDR3 DNA: TGTGCCAGCTCCGGACAGGGGTTGGACTACAAGCAGTACTTC.